The 17 T cell receptor beta chains given below trace back to one sample, sequenced in a study of blood T cells in healthy people across ages. A sample-barcoded 5' primer and a J-beta primer mix were used in a second PCR of roughly 6 to 12 cycles. TCRdb re-analysed the 5' RACE reads in MiXCR, keeping a single row per CDR3 protein. The data contain 1,100,000 or so distinct CDR3 sequences, more than 35% of them singletons. Material for sequencing was blood. The receptors stem from a woman aged 55-69 years in good health.

In this sample, this clonotype turned up many times. The chain uses TRBV7-6 and TRBJ2-5; TRBD1 matches at 11 bases. This CDR3 contains 15 residues. Germline assignment: CDR1 SGHVS and CDR2 FNYEAQ. Unmatched junction bases numbered 7, after V lost 5 bases and J lost 5 bases. CDR3 in amino acids: CASSRGQGAMETQYF. The CDR3 region has the DNA TGTGCCAGCAGCCGCGGACAGGGGGCTATGGAGACCCAGTACTTC.

This clonotype has only a few counts. The V and J genes are TRBV27 and TRBJ1-1; D is possibly TRBD1 (5 bases). The germline V and J ends were trimmed by 3 bases and 5 bases, with 13 bases remaining between them. This CDR3 is built from 14 residues. Germline CDR1 reads MNHEY; CDR2 reads SMNVEV (reference sequence). The CDR3 here is CASSLSGSGTEAFF. CDR3 coding DNA: TGTGCCAGCAGTTTGTCGGGGTCAGGGACTGAAGCTTTCTTT.

The chain couples TRBV13 to TRBJ2-4; 10 nucleotides agree with TRBD2. Germline CDR1 PRHDT, CDR2 FYEKMQ (reference sequence). The CDR3 contains 15 residues. The junction had 3 bases not matched to a gene; V was cut back by 1 base and J by 6 bases. In DNA, the CDR3 is TGTGCCAGCAGCTTAGAGCGGGAGGGCGTAAACATTCAGTACTTC. Translating it yields CASSLEREGVNIQYF. The whole variable domain, remainder taken from reference TRBV13 and TRBJ2-4, is AAGVIQSPRHLIKEKRETATLKCYPIPRHDTVYWYQQGPGQDPQFLISFYEKMQSDKGSIPDRFSAQQFSDYHSELNMSSLELGDSALYFCASSLEREGVNIQYFGAGTRLSVL.

This chain links TRBV10-3 with TRBJ2-3; 7 nucleotides align to TRBD2. After removal of 2 bases from V and 0 bases from J, the junction contained 5 bases not matched to a gene. Germline CDR1 is ENHRY and CDR2 is SYGVKD. This CDR3 comprises 16 residues. The CDR3: CAISEPTSASTDTQYF. The DNA for the CDR3 is TGTGCCATCAGTGAGCCCACTAGCGCTAGCACAGATACGCAGTATTTT.

The chain uses TRBV27 and TRBJ2-7; 11 bases match TRBD1. The CDR3 is made up of 16 amino acids. Germline assignment: CDR1 MNHEY and CDR2 SMNVEV (reference sequence). V shed 1 base and J 2 bases; nucleotides not matched to a gene: 4. The CDR3 protein is CASSLYPGQGAYEQYF. The CDR3 DNA follows: TGTGCCAGCAGTTTATACCCGGGACAGGGGGCCTACGAGCAGTACTTC.

The V call is TRBV6-5, the J call TRBJ2-3; possible D gene TRBD2, 5 bases. The CDR3 covers 14 residues. With 5 bases removed from V and 0 bases from J, the gap between germline ends came to 9 bases. CDR1 is MNHEY, CDR2 SVGAGI, per germline. The CDR3 nucleotides are TGTGCCAGCAGTGACTATAGTAGCACAGATACGCAGTATTTT. Translation gives CASSDYSSTDTQYF.

The chain combines TRBV7-9 with TRBJ1-4, with 7 positions matching TRBD1. V lost 4 bases to trimming and J lost 3 bases; unmatched junction nucleotides: 14. CDR3 size: 18 residues. Germline CDR1 reads SEHNR; CDR2 reads FQNEAQ (reference sequence). CDR3 nucleotides: TGTGCCAGCAGCTCTCCGCACAGGGGATCGGGCCCTAATGAAAAACTGTTTTTT. It translates to CASSSPHRGSGPNEKLFF. Full variable domain (missing parts from reference TRBV7-9 and TRBJ1-4): DTGVSQNPRHKITKRGQNVTFRCDPISEHNRLYWYRQTLGQGPEFLTYFQNEAQLEKSRLLSDRFSAERPKGSFSTLEIQRTEQGDSAMYLCASSSPHRGSGPNEKLFFGSGTQLSVL.

The chain has TRBV5-4 and TRBJ2-5; D is possibly TRBD1 (6 bases). This CDR3 is 14 amino acids long. The germline gives CDR1 SGHNT, CDR2 YYREEE (reference sequence). Between the trimmed V and J ends, which lost 0 bases and 6 bases, there was a span of 12 bases. The CDR3 loop is CASSLELGQKTQYF. CDR3 bases: TGTGCCAGCAGCTTGGAGCTAGGACAGAAGACCCAGTACTTC.

The CDR3 reads CSASENQPQHF. The CDR3 coding sequence is TGCAGTGCTAGCGAGAATCAGCCCCAGCATTTT. The V gene is TRBV20-1, the J gene TRBJ1-5; D not resolved. The CDR3 has 11 residues. V was pared by 3 bases and J by 4 bases, with 4 bases between. Per germline, CDR1 DFQATT and CDR2 SNEGSKA (reference sequence).

In its sample, this clonotype was seen a few times. The V and J genes are TRBV10-3 and TRBJ2-1; no clear D. Germline V CDR1 and CDR2: ENHRY, SYGVKD. V dropped 2 bases and J dropped 7 bases, with 3 bases sitting between them. This CDR3 region has 11 residues. The CDR3 here is CAISEKNEQFF. The CDR3 DNA reads TGTGCCATCAGTGAGAAAAATGAGCAGTTCTTC.

The chain carries TRBV6-5 and TRBJ2-6, with 14 nucleotides matching TRBD2. CDR1 and CDR2 (germline): MNHEY, SVGAGI. The CDR3 sequence is 20 residues long. V lost 0 bases to trimming and J lost 4 bases; unmatched junction nucleotides: 8. CDR3 sequence reads: CASSYSTSGRAFRGANVLTF. In DNA form, the CDR3 reads TGTGCCAGCAGTTACTCGACTAGCGGGAGGGCCTTTCGCGGGGCCAACGTCCTGACTTTC.

The CDR3 DNA reads TGCGCCAGCAGCTTGGACGGACTATACAATGAGCAGTTCTTC. It yields the protein CASSLDGLYNEQFF. The rearrangement uses TRBV5-1 and TRBJ2-1, with D tentatively TRBD2 (6 bases). The CDR3 is 14 amino acids. Germline V gives CDR1 SGHRS, CDR2 YFSETQ. Deletions cut 0 bases from V and 4 bases from J, with 8 bases between.

The gene calls are TRBV6-1 and TRBJ2-5; no firm D call. This CDR3 region has 12 residues. CDR1 is MNHNS and CDR2 is SASEGT in the germline V gene. The V end lost 6 bases, the J end lost 5 bases, and 10 bases lay between the germline ends. CDR3 coding DNA: TGTGCCAGCAGCGTTGTGAGGGAGACCCAGTACTTC. The encoded protein is CASSVVRETQYF.

The chain employs TRBV24-1 and TRBJ2-2; D is unclear. Between the trimmed V and J ends, which lost 12 bases and 4 bases, there was a span of 17 bases. This CDR3 contains 14 residues. Germline V gene lookup returns CDR1 KGHDR and CDR2 SFDVKD. DNA for the CDR3: TGTGCCTCCTCGAGACCAGCCGGCACCGGGGAGCTGTTTTTT. Translating gives CASSRPAGTGELFF.

This sequence joins TRBV27 and TRBJ2-2, with 8 bases that match TRBD2. This CDR3 comprises 16 residues. V lost 2 bases and J lost 4; bases outside the gene matches: 6. The germline CDR1 and CDR2 sequences are MNHEY and SMNVEV (reference sequence). The CDR3 DNA reads as TGTGCCAGCAGTTTACCCAGCGGGAGAGGCACCGGGGAGCTGTTTTTT. Its translation: CASSLPSGRGTGELFF.

This clonotype was recorded a few times. This rearrangement joins TRBV20-1 to TRBJ1-5; 9 positions match TRBD1. Germline V gene lookup returns CDR1 DFQATT and CDR2 SNEGSKA (reference sequence). V shed 6 bases, J shed 0 bases, and the junction held 3 bases outside the gene matches. This CDR3 spans 14 amino acids. In DNA form, the CDR3 reads TGCAGTGCAGAGGACAGGGGTAGCAATCAGCCCCAGCATTTT. It specifies CSAEDRGSNQPQHF.

This chain links TRBV15 with TRBJ2-1; no reliable D call. V gave up 0 bases and J gave up 0 bases, with 9 bases separating them. The germline gives CDR1 LNHNV, CDR2 YYDKDF (reference sequence). The CDR3 spans 16 residues. The CDR3 DNA follows: TGTGCCACCAGCAGAGAACAGCCCAGCTCCTACAATGAGCAGTTCTTC. Residues: CATSREQPSSYNEQFF.